Reported below is one T cell receptor (beta chain). The antigen remains unidentified. The assay was immunoSEQ multiplex PCR, and TCRdb's table has in-frame clones only and misses some. The sample has about 350,000 clones, about nine tenths seen once. Germline values: CDR1 PRHDT, CDR2 FYEKMQ (reference sequence). Trimming left V 5 bases short and J 2 bases short, with 19 bases between. The CDR3 is made up of 16 amino acids. The treatment is: around 19 received Ad26.COV2.S at low or high dose, single or two shots; 5 received placebo; per-sample allocation not given. Material that was analyzed had been drawn on day 63 after the first vaccine or placebo injection. The data stem from a study of Ad26.COV2.S vaccination and SARS-CoV-2 variants. Study-wide context: It was the COV1001 Ad26.COV2.S trial arm that included the donor. Donor got 5x10^10 or 1x10^11 viral particles of Ad26.COV2.S. The study, taken as a whole, reports: While placebo recipients had lower spike-specific TCR breadth, vaccine recipients had more. Estimates derived from TCR breadth and depth analyses may have underestimated total T cell responses.

The sequence was obtained from a person between 18 and 65 years old who received the Ad26.COV2.S COVID-19 vaccine or a placebo. The chain recombines TRBV13 with TRBJ2-7; possibly TRBD2 for D (7 bases). The sample consisted of peripheral blood, taken in a trial of Ad26.COV2.S vaccine versus placebo. The CDR3 DNA follows: TGTGCCAGCAGCCCCTTGGCGGGGGCAATAACCTACGAGCAGTACTTC. Translating gives CASSPLAGAITYEQYF. Complete variable domain (other parts from reference TRBV13 and TRBJ2-7): AAGVIQSPRHLIKEKRETATLKCYPIPRHDTVYWYQQGPGQDPQFLISFYEKMQSDKGSIPDRFSAQQFSDYHSELNMSSLELGDSALYFCASSPLAGAITYEQYFGPGTRLTVT.